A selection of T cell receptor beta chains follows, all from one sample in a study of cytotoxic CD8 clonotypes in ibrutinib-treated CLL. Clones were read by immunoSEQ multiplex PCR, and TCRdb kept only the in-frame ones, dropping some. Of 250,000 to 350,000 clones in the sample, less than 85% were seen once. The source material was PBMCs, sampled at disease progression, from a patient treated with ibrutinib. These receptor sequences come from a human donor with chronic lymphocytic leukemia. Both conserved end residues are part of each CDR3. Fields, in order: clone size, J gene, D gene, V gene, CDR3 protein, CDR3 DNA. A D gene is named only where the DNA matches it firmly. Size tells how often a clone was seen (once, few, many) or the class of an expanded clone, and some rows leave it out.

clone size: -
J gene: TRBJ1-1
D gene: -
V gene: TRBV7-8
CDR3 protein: CASSLDAVERTEAFF
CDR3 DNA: TGTGCCAGCAGCTTAGACGCGGTTGAGAGAACTGAAGCTTTCTTT

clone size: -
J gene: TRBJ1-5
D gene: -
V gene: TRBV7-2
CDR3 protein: CASRQGYNQPQHF
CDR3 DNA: TGTGCCAGCAGACAGGGCTACAATCAGCCCCAGCATTTT

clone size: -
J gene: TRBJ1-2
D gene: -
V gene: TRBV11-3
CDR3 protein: CASSSSWGRRYGYTF
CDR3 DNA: TGTGCCAGCAGCTCCTCATGGGGGCGGCGGTATGGCTACACCTTC

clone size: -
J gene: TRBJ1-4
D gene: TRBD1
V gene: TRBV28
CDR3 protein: CASSRTGAGEKLFF
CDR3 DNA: TGTGCCAGCAGTCGCACAGGGGCTGGTGAAAAACTGTTTTTT

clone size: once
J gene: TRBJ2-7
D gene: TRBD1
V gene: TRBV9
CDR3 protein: CASSVSGTGDYEQYF
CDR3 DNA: TGTGCCAGCAGCGTGTCCGGGACAGGGGACTACGAGCAGTACTTC

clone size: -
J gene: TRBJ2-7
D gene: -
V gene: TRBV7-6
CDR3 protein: CASSPGQSAYEQYF
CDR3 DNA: TGTGCCAGCAGCCCCGGGCAGAGCGCCTACGAGCAGTACTTC

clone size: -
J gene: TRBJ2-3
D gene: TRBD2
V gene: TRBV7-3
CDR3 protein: CASSLFPSGSSTDTQYF
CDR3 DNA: TGTGCCAGCAGCTTATTTCCTAGCGGGAGCTCCACAGATACGCAGTATTTT

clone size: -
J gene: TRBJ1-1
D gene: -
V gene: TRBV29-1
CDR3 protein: CSVEGITEAFF
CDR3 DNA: TGCAGCGTTGAAGGGATCACTGAAGCTTTCTTT

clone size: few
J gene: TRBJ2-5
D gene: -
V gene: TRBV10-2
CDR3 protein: CASTDDKAQYF
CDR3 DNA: TGCGCCAGCACCGACGACAAAGCCCAGTACTTC

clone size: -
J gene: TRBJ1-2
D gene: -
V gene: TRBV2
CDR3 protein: CASTPAHYGYTF
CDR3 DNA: TGTGCCAGCACCCCTGCCCACTATGGCTACACCTTC

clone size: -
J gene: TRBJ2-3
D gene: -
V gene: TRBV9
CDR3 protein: CASSVDLQGRGADTQYF
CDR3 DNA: TGTGCCAGCAGCGTGGACTTACAGGGACGGGGTGCAGATACGCAGTATTTT

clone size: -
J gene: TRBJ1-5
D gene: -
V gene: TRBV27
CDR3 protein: CASSLFWGNQPQHF
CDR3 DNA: TGTGCCAGCAGTTTATTTTGGGGGAATCAGCCCCAGCATTTT

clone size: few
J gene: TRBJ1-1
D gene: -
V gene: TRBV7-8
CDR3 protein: CASSFGASNTEAFF
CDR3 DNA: TGTGCCAGCAGCTTCGGGGCCTCGAACACTGAAGCTTTCTTT

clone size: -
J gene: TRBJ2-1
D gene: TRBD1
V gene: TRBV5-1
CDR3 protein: CASSRSGTGKFTEQFF
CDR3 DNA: TGCGCCAGCAGCCGATCCGGGACAGGGAAGTTCACTGAGCAGTTCTTC

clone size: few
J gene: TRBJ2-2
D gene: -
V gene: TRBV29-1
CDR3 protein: CSVLGSPNTGELFF
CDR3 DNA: TGCAGCGTTCTTGGCAGCCCGAACACCGGGGAGCTGTTTTTT

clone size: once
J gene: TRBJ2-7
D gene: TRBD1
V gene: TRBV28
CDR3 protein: CASSFWNRGRDDEQYF
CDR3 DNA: TGTGCCAGCAGTTTTTGGAACAGGGGGCGCGATGACGAGCAGTACTTC

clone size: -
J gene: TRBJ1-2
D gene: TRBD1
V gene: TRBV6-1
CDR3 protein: CASSAAGGNYGYTF
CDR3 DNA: TGTGCCAGCAGTGCAGCAGGGGGTAACTATGGCTACACCTTC

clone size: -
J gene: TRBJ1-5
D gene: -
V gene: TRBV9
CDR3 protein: CASSVKDQPQPQHF
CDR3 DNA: TGTGCCAGCAGCGTGAAGGATCAACCTCAGCCCCAGCATTTT

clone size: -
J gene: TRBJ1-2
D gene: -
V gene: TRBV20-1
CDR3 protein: CSAPGPSYTF
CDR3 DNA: TGCAGTGCTCCCGGGCCGAGCTACACCTTC

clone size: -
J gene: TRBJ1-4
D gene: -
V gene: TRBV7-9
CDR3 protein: CASRREGINEKLFF
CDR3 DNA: TGTGCCAGCAGAAGGGAAGGGATTAATGAAAAACTGTTTTTT

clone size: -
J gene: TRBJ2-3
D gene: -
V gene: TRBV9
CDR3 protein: CASSGPGQSTDTQYF
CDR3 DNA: TGTGCCAGCAGCGGACCGGGACAAAGCACAGATACGCAGTATTTT

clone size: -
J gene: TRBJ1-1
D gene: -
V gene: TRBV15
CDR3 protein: CATSRDTIEAFF
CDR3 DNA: TGTGCCACCAGCAGAGATACGATTGAAGCTTTCTTT

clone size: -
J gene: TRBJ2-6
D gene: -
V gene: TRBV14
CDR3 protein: CASSRRGASGANVLTF
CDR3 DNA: TGTGCCAGCAGCCGCCGGGGGGCCTCTGGGGCCAACGTCCTGACTTTC

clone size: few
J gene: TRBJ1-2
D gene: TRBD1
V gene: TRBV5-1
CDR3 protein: CASSSGTGAGGYTF
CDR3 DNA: TGCGCCAGCAGCTCCGGGACAGGGGCAGGTGGCTACACCTTC

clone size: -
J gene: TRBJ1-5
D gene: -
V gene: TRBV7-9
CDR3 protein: CASSAGRIGNQPQHF
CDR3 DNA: TGTGCCAGCAGCGCCGGACGTATTGGCAATCAGCCCCAGCATTTT

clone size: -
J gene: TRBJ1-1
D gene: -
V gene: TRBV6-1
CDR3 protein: CASSEASAHGITNLNTEAFF
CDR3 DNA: TGTGCCAGCAGTGAAGCGTCAGCCCATGGAATAACGAACCTTAACACTGAAGCTTTCTTT

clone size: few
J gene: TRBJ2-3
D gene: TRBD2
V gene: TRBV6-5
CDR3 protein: CASSWTSGYTQYF
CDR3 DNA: TGTGCCAGCAGTTGGACTAGCGGATATACGCAGTATTTT

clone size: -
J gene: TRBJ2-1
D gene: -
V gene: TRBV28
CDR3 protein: CASWTDLYNEQFF
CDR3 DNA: TGTGCCAGCTGGACAGATCTCTACAATGAGCAGTTCTTC

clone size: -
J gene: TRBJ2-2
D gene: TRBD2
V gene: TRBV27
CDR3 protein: CASSLWGGANTGELFF
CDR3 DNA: TGTGCCAGCAGCTTGTGGGGAGGGGCGAACACCGGGGAGCTGTTTTTT

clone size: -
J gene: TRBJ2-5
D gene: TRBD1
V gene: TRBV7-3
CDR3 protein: CASSPMDRGGTQYF
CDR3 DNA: TGTGCCAGCAGCCCCATGGACAGGGGTGGGACCCAGTACTTC

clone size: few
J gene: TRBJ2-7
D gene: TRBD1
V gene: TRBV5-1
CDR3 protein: CASSLGQGATYEQYF
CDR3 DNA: TGCGCCAGCAGCTTGGGGCAGGGGGCCACCTACGAGCAGTACTTC

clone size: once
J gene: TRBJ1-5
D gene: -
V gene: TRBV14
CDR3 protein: CASSPFDRLKSNQPQHF
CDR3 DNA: TGTGCCAGCAGCCCGTTTGACAGACTAAAAAGCAATCAGCCCCAGCATTTT

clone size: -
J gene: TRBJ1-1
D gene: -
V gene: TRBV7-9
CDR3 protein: CASSGWVSPEAFF
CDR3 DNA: TGTGCCAGCAGCGGATGGGTAAGCCCTGAAGCTTTCTTT

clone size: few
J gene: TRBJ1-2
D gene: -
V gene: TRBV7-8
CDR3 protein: CASSLFGGHDGYTF
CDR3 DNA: TGTGCCAGCAGCTTATTCGGAGGGCACGATGGCTACACCTTC

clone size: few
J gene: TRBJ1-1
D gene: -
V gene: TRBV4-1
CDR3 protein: CASSQAPSGGSIEAFF
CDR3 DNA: TGCGCCAGCAGCCAAGCCCCCTCTGGCGGGAGCATTGAAGCTTTCTTT

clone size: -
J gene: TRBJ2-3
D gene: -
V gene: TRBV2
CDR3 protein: CASNGWNTDTQYF
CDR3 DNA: TGTGCCAGCAATGGATGGAACACAGATACGCAGTATTTT

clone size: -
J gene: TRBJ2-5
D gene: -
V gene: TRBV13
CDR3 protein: CASSLESTQYF
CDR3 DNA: TGTGCCAGCAGCTTAGAATCCACCCAGTACTTC

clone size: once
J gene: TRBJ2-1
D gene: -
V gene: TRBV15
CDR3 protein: CATSRSLSYNEQFF
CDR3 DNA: TGTGCCACCAGCAGGTCACTTTCTTACAATGAGCAGTTCTTC

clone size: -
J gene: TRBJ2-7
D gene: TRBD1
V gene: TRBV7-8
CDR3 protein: CASSFTGAGEQYF
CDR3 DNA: TGTGCCAGCAGCTTTACAGGGGCGGGCGAGCAGTACTTC

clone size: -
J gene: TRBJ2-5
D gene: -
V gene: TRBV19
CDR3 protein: CASSPSGARGETQYF
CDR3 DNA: TGTGCCAGTAGTCCGTCGGGGGCGCGTGGAGAGACCCAGTACTTC

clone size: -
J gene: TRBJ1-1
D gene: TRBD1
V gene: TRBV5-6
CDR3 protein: CASRAGQDVGPDTEAFF
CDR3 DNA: TGTGCCAGCAGAGCCGGACAGGATGTAGGGCCGGACACTGAAGCTTTCTTT

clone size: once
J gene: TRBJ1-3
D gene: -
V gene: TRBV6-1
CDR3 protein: CASMYRNTIYF
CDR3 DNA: TGTGCCAGCATGTATAGAAACACCATATATTTT

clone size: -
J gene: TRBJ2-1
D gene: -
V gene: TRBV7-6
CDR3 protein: CASSPGYNEQFF
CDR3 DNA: TGTGCCAGCAGCCCCGGTTACAATGAGCAGTTCTTC